This record concerns one T cell receptor beta chain sequence. Antigen specificity is unknown. Germline loops: CDR1 KGHSH, CDR2 LQKENI. The CDR3 is made up of 15 amino acids. Trimming removed 6 bases from V and 5 bases from J; junction bases left unmatched: 10. The data were taken from a study of cytomegalovirus exposure and HLA in healthy donors. Study-level points and caveats: TCR beta sequences reportedly predicted most subjects' HLA-A and HLA-B alleles accurately. It was approximately 160 TCR beta chains that were listed as cytomegalovirus-associated.

The PCR ran on 60 Vbeta and 13 Jbeta primers. Profiled with immunoSEQ multiplex PCR; TCRdb holds only in-frame clones, not every one. The table has roughly 150,000 clones, roughly 85% seen once; the top ten hold 8.5%. Sequenced: PBMCs. J is TRBJ1-5 and V is TRBV18; TRBD1 aligns across 7 bases. This receptor was taken from a male donor in good health and CMV-seropositive. The CDR3 sequence: CASSPRQGRDQPQHF. In DNA form, the CDR3 reads TGTGCCAGCTCCCCGAGACAGGGAAGGGATCAGCCCCAGCATTTT.